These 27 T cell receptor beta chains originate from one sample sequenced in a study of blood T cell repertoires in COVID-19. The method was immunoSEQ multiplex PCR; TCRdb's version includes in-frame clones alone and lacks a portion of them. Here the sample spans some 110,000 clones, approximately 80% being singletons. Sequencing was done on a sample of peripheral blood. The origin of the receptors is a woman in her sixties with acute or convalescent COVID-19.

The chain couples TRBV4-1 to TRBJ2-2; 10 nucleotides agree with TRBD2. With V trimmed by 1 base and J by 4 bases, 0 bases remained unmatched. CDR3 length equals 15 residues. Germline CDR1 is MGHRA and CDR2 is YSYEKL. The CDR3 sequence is CASSQVAGGTGELFF. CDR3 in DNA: TGCGCCAGCAGCCAAGTAGCGGGAGGCACCGGGGAGCTGTTTTTT.

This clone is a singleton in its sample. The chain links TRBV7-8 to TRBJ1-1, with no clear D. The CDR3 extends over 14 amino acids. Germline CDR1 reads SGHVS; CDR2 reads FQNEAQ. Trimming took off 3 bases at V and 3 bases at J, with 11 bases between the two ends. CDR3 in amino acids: CASSFGGQYTEAFF. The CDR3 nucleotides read TGTGCCAGCAGCTTTGGTGGGCAGTACACTGAAGCTTTCTTT.

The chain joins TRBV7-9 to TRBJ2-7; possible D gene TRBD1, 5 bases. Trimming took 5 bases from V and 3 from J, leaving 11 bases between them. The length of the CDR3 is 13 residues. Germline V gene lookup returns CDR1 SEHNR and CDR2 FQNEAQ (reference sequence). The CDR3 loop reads CASSVVDSYEQYF. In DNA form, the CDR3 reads TGTGCCAGCAGCGTTGTCGACAGCTACGAGCAGTACTTC. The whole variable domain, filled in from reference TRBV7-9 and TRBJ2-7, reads DTGVSQNPRHKITKRGQNVTFRCDPISEHNRLYWYRQTLGQGPEFLTYFQNEAQLEKSRLLSDRFSAERPKGSFSTLEIQRTEQGDSAMYLCASSVVDSYEQYFGPGTRLTVT.

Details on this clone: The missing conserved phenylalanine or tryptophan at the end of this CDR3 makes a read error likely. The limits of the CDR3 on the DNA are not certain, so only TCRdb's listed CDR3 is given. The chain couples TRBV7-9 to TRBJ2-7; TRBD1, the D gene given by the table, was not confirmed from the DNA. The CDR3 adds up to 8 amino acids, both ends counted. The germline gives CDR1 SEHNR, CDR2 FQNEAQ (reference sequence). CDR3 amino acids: CASSYRAD.

The CDR3 DNA follows: TGTGCCAGCCGGGGACAGGAGTACACTGAAGCTTTCTTT. Protein: CASRGQEYTEAFF. The chain links TRBV2 to TRBJ1-1; TRBD1 agrees at 8 bases. The CDR3 is 13 residues long. Per the germline V gene, CDR1 is SNHLY and CDR2 is FYNNEI. Trimming removed 8 bases from V and 3 bases from J; junction bases left unmatched: 5.

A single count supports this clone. CDR3 in amino acids: CASSTAAVVVGDEQYF. For the CDR3, the DNA is TGTGCCAGCAGCACCGCGGCGGTTGTGGTCGGTGACGAGCAGTACTTC. V and J are TRBV28 and TRBJ2-7; D is ambiguous. The length of the CDR3 is 16 residues. The V gene lost 6 bases and the J gene lost 5 bases, with 23 bases spanning the gap. Germline values: CDR1 MDHEN, CDR2 SYDVKM.

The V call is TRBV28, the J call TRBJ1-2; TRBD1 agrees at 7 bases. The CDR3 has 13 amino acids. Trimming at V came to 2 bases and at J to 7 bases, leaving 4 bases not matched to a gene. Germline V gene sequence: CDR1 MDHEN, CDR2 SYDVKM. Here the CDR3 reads CASSLVQGGGYTF. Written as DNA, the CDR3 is TGTGCCAGCAGTTTAGTCCAGGGGGGTGGCTACACCTTC.

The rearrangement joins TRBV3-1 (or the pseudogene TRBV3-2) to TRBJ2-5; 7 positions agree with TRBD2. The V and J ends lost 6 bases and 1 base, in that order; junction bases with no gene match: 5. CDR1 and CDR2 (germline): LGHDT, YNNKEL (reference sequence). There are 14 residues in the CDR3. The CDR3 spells CASSRDYFQETQYF. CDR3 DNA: TGTGCCAGCAGTCGGGACTACTTCCAAGAGACCCAGTACTTC.

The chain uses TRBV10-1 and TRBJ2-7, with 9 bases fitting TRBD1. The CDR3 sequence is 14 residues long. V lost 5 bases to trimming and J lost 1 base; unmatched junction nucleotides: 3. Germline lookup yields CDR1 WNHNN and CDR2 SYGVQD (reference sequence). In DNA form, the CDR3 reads TGCGCCAGCAGTAGGGACAGGGATTCCTACGAGCAGTACTTC. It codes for CASSRDRDSYEQYF.

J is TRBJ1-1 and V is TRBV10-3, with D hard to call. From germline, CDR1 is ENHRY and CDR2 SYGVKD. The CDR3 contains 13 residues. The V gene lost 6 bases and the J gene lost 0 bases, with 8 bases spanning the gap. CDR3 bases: TGTGCCATCAGAAGAGATATGAACACTGAAGCTTTCTTT. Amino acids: CAIRRDMNTEAFF.

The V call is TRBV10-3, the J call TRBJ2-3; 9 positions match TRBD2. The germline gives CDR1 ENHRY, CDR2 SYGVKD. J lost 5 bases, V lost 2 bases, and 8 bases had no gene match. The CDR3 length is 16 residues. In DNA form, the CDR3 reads TGTGCCATCAGTGAGGAGTCTAGCGGGAATGGAGATACGCAGTATTTT. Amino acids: CAISEESSGNGDTQYF.

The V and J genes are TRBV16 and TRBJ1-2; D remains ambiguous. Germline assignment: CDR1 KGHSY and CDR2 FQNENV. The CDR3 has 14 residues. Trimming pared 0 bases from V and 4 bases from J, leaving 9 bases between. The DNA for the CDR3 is TGTGCCAGCAGCCAATCTGAACAGAGCTATGGCTACACCTTC. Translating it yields CASSQSEQSYGYTF.

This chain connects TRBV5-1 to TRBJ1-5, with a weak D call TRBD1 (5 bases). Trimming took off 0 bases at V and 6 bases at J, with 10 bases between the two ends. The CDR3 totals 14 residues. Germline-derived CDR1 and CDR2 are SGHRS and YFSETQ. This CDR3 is CASSLDGGPQPQHF. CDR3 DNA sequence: TGCGCCAGCAGCTTGGACGGGGGACCTCAGCCCCAGCATTTT.

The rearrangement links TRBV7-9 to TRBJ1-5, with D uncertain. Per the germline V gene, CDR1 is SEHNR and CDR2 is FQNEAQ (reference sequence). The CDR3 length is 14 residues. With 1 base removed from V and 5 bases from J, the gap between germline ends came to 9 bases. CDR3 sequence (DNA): TGTGCCAGCAGCTTAGACGCGGTGTATCAGCCCCAGCATTTT. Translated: CASSLDAVYQPQHF.

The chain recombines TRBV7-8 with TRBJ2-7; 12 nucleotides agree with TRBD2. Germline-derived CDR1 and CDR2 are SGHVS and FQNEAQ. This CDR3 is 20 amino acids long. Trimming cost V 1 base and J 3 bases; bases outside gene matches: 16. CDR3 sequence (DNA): TGTGCCAGCAGCTTAGAAGATCGGGGACTAGCGGGCCTAACTGACTACGAGCAGTACTTC. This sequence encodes CASSLEDRGLAGLTDYEQYF.

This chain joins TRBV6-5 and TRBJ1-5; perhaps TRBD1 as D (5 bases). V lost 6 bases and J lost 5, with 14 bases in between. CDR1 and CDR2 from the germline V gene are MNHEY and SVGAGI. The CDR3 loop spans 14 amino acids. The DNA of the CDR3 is TGTGCCAGCAGCGCCCACGGGGGTTATCAGCCCCAGCATTTT. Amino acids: CASSAHGGYQPQHF.

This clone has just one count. For the CDR3, the DNA is TGTGCCAGCAGCCTTATTTCCGGGACAGGGGGCAGAGCTTTCTTT. Its translation is CASSLISGTGGRAFF. The V call is TRBV28, the J call TRBJ1-1; the match to TRBD1 covers 12 bases. V dropped 6 bases and J dropped 10; count of bases not matched to a gene: 12. This CDR3 is 15 amino acids long. From germline, CDR1 is MDHEN and CDR2 SYDVKM. Complete variable domain (other parts from reference TRBV28 and TRBJ1-1): DVKVTQSSRYLVKRTGEKVFLECVQDMDHENMFWYRQDPGLGLRLIYFSYDVKMKEKGDIPEGYSVSREKKERFSLILESASTNQTSMYLCASSLISGTGGRAFFGQGTRLTVV.

The CDR3 reads CASSMTNYNEQFF. The CDR3, as DNA: TGTGCCAGCAGTATGACTAACTACAATGAGCAGTTCTTC. This chain uses TRBV2 with TRBJ2-1, with D tentatively TRBD2 (5 bases). The germline V and J ends were trimmed by 5 bases and 3 bases, with 8 bases remaining between them. Germline CDR1 is SNHLY and CDR2 is FYNNEI. This CDR3 is built from 13 residues.

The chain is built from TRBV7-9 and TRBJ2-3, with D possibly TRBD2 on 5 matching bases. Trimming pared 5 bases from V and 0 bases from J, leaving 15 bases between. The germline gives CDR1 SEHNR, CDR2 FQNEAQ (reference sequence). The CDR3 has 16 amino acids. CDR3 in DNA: TGTGCCAGCAGCCCCCAGTGGCGGGTTAGCACAGATACGCAGTATTTT. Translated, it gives CASSPQWRVSTDTQYF.

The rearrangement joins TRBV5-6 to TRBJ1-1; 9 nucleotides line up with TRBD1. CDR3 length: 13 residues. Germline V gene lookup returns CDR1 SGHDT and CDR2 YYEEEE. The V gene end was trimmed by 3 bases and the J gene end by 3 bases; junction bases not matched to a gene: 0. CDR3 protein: CASSWTGDTEAFF. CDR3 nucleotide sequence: TGTGCCAGCAGCTGGACAGGGGACACTGAAGCTTTCTTT.

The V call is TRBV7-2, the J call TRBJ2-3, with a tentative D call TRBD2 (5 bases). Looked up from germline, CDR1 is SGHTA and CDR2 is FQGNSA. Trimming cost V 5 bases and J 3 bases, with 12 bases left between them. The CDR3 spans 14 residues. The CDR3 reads CASSPRTLTDTQYF. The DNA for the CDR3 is TGTGCCAGCAGCCCCCGGACTTTAACAGATACGCAGTATTTT.

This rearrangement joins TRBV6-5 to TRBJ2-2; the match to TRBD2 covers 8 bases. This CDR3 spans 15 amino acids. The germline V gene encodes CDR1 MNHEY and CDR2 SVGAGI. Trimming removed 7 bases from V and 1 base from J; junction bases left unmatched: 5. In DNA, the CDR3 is TGTGCCAGCAAACTAGCGGTTATGAACACCGGGGAGCTGTTTTTT. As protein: CASKLAVMNTGELFF.

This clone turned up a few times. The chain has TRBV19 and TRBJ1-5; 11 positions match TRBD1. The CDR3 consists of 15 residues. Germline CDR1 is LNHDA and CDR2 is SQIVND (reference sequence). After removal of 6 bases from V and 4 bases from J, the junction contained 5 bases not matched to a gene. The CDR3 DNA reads TGTGCCAGTAGCCTTGGGACAGGGGGGAATCAGCCCCAGCATTTT. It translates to CASSLGTGGNQPQHF.

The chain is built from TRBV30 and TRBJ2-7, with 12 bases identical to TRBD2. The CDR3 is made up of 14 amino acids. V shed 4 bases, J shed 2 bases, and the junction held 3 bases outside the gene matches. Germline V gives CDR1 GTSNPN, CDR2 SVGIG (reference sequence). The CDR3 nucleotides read TGTGCCTGGACTCCTAGCGGGAGGGCCTACGAGCAGTACTTC. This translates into CAWTPSGRAYEQYF.

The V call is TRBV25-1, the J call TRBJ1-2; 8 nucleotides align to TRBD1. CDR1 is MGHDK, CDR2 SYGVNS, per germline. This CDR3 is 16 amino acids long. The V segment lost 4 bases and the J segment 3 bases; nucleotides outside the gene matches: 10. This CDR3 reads CASSGDRQTADYGYTF. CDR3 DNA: TGTGCCAGCAGTGGGGACAGGCAAACAGCGGACTATGGCTACACCTTC.

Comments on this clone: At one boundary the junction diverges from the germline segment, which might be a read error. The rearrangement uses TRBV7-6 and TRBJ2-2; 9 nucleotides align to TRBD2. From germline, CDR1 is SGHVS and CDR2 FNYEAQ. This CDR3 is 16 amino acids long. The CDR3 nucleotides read TGTGCCAGCAGCGTAGCGGGAGAGGGTTACACCGGGGAGCTGTTTTTT. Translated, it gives CASSVAGEGYTGELFF.

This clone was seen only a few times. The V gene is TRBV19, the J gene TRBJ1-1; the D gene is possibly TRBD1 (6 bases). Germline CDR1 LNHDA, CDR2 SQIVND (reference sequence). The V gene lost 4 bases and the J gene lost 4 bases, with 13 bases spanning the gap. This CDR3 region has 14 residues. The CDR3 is CASSTRGAGTEAFF. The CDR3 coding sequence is TGTGCCAGTAGTACCCGGGGGGCGGGCACTGAAGCTTTCTTT.